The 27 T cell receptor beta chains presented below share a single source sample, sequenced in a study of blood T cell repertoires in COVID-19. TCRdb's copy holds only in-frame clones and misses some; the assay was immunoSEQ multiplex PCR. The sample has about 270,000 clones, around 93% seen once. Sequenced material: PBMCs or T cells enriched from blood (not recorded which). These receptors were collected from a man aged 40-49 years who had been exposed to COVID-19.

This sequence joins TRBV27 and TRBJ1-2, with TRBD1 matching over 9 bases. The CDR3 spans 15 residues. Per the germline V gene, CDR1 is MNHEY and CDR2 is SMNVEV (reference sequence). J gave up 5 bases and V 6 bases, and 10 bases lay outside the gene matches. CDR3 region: CASSPPGQGFYGYTF. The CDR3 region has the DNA TGTGCCAGCAGCCCCCCCGGACAGGGGTTTTATGGCTACACCTTC.

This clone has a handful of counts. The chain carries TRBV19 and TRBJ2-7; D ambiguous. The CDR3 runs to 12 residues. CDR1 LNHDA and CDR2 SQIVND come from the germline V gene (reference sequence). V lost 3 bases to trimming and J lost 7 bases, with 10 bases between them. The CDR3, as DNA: TGTGCCAGTAGTATTTTAAACAGAGAGCAGTACTTC. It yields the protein CASSILNREQYF.

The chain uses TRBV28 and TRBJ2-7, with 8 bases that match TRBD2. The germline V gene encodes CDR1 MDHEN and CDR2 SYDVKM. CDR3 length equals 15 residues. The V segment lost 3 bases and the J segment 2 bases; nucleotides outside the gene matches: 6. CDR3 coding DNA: TGTGCCAGCAGTTTCGGTGGCGGGGGGCCCTACGAGCAGTACTTC. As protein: CASSFGGGGPYEQYF.

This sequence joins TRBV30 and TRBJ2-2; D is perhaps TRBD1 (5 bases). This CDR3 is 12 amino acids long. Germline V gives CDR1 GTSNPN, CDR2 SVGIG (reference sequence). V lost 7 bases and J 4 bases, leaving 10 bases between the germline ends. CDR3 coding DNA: TGTGCCTCGGCAGGGTTCACCGGGGAGCTGTTTTTT. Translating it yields CASAGFTGELFF.

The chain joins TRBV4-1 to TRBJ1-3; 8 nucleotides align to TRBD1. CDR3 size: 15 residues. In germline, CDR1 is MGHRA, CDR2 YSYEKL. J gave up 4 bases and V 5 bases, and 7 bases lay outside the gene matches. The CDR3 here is CASSIQDRDGNTIYF. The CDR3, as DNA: TGCGCCAGCAGCATTCAGGACAGGGACGGAAACACCATATATTTT.

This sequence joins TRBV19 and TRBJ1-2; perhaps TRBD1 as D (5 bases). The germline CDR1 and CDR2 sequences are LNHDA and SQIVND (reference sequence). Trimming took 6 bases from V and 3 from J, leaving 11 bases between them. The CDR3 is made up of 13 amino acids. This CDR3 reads CASSQGGDYGYTF. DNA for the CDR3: TGTGCCAGTAGCCAGGGAGGGGACTATGGCTACACCTTC. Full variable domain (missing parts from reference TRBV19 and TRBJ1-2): DGGITQSPKYLFRKEGQNVTLSCEQNLNHDAMYWYRQDPGQGLRLIYYSQIVNDFQKGDIAEGYSVSREKKESFPLTVTSAQKNPTAFYLCASSQGGDYGYTFGSGTRLTVV.

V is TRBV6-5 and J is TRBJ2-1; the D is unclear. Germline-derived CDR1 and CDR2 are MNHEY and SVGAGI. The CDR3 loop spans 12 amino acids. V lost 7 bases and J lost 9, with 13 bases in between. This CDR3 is CASTPRIGEQFF. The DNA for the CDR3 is TGTGCCAGCACCCCGAGGATTGGTGAGCAGTTCTTC.

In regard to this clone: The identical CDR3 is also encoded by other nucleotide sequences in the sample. CDR3 nucleotide sequence: TGTGCCAGCAGTGTATCCGGGACAGGGACCTACGAGCAGTACTTC. Protein product: CASSVSGTGTYEQYF. The V and J genes are TRBV28 and TRBJ2-7, with 9 bases aligning to TRBD1. The CDR3 runs to 15 residues. Trimming took 5 bases from V and 2 from J; bases not matched to a gene: 7. The germline gives CDR1 MDHEN, CDR2 SYDVKM. Variable domain in full (rest from reference TRBV28 and TRBJ2-7): DVKVTQSSRYLVKRTGEKVFLECVQDMDHENMFWYRQDPGLGLRLIYFSYDVKMKEKGDIPEGYSVSREKKERFSLILESASTNQTSMYLCASSVSGTGTYEQYFGPGTRLTVT.

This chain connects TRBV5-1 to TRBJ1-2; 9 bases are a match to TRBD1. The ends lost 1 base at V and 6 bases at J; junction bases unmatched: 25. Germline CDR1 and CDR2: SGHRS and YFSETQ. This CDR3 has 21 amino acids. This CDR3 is CASSLKSVGPGIRGQGDGYTF. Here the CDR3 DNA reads TGCGCCAGCAGCTTGAAGTCGGTTGGGCCCGGGATCCGGGGACAGGGAGATGGCTACACCTTC.

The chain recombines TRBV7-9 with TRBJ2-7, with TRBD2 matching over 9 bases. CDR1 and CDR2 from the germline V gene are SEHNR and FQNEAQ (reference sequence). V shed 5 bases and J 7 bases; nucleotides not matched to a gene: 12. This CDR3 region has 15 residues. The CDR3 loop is CASSPGLAKRGEQYF. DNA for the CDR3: TGTGCCAGCAGCCCAGGACTAGCGAAAAGGGGGGAGCAGTACTTC.

The CDR3 loop reads CASSLEPSSGNTIYF. The CDR3, as DNA: TGTGCCAGCAGCCTGGAGCCAAGTTCTGGAAACACCATATATTTT. The rearrangement joins TRBV11-3 to TRBJ1-3; D gene uncertain. V dropped 5 bases and J dropped 1 base, with 12 bases sitting between them. The CDR3 extends over 15 amino acids. Germline CDR1 reads SGHNT; CDR2 reads YENEEA.

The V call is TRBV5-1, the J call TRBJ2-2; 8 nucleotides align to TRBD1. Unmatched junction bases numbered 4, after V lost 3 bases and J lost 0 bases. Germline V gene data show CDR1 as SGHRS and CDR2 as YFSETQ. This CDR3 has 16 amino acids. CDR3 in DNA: TGCGCCAGCAGCTGGGACAGGCCCGCGAACACCGGGGAGCTGTTTTTT. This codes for CASSWDRPANTGELFF.

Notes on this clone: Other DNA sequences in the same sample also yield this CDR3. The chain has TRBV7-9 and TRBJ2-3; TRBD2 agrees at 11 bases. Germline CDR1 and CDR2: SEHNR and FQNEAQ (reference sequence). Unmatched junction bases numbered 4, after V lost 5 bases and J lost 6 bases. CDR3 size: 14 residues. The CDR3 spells CASSPRLAGDTQYF. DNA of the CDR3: TGTGCCAGCAGCCCGCGACTAGCGGGGGATACGCAGTATTTT.

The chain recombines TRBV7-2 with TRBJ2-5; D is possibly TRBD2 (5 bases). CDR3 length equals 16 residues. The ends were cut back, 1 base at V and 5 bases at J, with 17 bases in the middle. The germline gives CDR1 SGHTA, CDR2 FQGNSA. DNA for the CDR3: TGTGCCAGCAGCTTAGGTGGGAGTGGGTTTTTTGAGACCCAGTACTTC. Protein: CASSLGGSGFFETQYF.

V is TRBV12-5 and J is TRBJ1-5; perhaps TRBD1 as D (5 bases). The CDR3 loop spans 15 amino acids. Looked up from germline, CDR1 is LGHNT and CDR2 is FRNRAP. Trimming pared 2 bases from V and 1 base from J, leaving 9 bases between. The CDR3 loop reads CASGLQGSSNQPQHF. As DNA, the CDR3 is TGTGCTAGTGGTTTGCAGGGCTCGAGCAATCAGCCCCAGCATTTT.

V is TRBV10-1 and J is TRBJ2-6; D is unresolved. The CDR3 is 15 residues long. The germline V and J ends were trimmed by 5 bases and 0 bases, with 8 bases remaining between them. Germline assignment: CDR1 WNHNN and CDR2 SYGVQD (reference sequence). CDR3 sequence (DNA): TGCGCCAGCAGTTTACAGAGCTCTGGGGCCAACGTCCTGACTTTC. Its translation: CASSLQSSGANVLTF.

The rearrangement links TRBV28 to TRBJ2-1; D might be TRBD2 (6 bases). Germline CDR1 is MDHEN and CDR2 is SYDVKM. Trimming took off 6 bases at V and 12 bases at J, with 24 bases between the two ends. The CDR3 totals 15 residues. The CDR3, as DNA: TGTGCCAGCAGGCCTAGGGGAGGACAAATGGGGGGGCAGTTCTTC. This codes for CASRPRGGQMGGQFF.

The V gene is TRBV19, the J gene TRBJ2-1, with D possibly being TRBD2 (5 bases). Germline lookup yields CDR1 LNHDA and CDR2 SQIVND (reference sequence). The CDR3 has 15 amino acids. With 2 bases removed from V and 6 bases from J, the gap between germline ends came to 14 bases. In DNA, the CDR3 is TGTGCCAGTAGTATACAGGCTAGCCTAGCCAATGAGCAGTTCTTC. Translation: CASSIQASLANEQFF.

The CDR3 DNA reads as TGTGCCAGCAGTTTGAGACAGGGCCTGGTTGGGTCCCAGCATTTT. Residues: CASSLRQGLVGSQHF. The chain employs TRBV6-5 and TRBJ1-5; 7 bases match TRBD1. Germline assignment: CDR1 MNHEY and CDR2 SVGAGI. The CDR3 spans 15 residues. V shed 4 bases, J shed 11 bases, and the junction held 14 bases outside the gene matches.

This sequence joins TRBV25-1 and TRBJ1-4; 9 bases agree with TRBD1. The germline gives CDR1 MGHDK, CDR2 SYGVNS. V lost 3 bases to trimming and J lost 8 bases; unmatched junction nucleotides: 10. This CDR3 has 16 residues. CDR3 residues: CASSDLVDRGSEKLFF. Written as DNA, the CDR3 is TGTGCCAGCAGTGATCTGGTTGACAGGGGGTCCGAAAAACTGTTTTTT.

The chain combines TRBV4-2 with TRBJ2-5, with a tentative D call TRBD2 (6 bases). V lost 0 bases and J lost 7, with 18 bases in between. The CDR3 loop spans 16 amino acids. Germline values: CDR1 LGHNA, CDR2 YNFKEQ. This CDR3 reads CASSQEASVSFGTQYF. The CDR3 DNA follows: TGTGCCAGCAGCCAAGAGGCTAGCGTGAGTTTTGGGACCCAGTACTTC.

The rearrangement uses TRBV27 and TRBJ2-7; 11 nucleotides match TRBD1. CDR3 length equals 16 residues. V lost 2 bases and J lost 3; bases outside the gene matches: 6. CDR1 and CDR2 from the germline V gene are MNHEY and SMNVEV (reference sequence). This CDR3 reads CASSLKGTGGNYEQYF. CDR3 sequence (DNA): TGTGCCAGCAGTTTAAAGGGGACAGGGGGAAACTACGAGCAGTACTTC.

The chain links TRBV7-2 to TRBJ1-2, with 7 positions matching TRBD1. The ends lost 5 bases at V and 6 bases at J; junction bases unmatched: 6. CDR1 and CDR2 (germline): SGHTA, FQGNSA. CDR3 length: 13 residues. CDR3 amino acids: CASSPITGDGYTF. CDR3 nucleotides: TGTGCCAGCAGCCCCATAACAGGGGATGGCTACACCTTC.

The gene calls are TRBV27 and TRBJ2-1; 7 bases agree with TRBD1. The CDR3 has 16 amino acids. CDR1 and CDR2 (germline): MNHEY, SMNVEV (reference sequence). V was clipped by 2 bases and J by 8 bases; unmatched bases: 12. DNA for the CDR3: TGTGCCAGCAGTTTAAATCGAGACAGGGTTAACGATGAGCAGTTCTTC. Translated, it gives CASSLNRDRVNDEQFF.

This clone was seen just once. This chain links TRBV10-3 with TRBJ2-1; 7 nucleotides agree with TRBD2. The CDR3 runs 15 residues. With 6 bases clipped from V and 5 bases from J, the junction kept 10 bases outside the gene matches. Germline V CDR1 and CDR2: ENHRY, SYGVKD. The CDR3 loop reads CAISPVGLSNNEQFF. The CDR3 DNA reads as TGTGCCATCAGCCCAGTGGGACTATCCAACAATGAGCAGTTCTTC.

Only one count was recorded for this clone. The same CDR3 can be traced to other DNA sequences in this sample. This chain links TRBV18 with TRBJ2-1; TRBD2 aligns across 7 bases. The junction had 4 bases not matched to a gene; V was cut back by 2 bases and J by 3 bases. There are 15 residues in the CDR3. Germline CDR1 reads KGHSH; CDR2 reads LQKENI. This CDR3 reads CASSPTGGYYNEQFF. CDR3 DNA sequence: TGTGCCAGCTCACCAACGGGAGGTTACTACAATGAGCAGTTCTTC.

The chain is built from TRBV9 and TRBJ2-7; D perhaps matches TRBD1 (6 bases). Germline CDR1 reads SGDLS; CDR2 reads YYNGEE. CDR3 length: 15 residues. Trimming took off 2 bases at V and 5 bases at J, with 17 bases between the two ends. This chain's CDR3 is CASSVEDSLADEQYF. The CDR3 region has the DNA TGTGCCAGCAGCGTCGAGGACAGCCTCGCGGACGAGCAGTACTTC.